This T cell receptor (beta chain) was captured by sequencing in a study of blood T cell repertoires in COVID-19. Overall study context: There were acute and convalescent COVID-19 samples, and they came from the United States, Italy and Spain. T cells, B-cell-depleted T cells, or PBMCs supplied cDNA or gDNA.

Per the study methods: Reference gene primer amplification gave estimated nucleated cell counts. Clones were read by immunoSEQ multiplex PCR, and TCRdb kept only the in-frame ones, dropping some. The DNA gave D and trimming, while V, J and clone size come from that table. The data hold under 250,000 clones, with about 80% observed a single time. Deletions cut 0 bases from V and 5 bases from J, with 7 bases between. The germline V gene has CDR1 LNHDA and CDR2 SQIVND (reference sequence). The CDR3 spans 13 residues. The sequence was obtained from a man aged 45 to 65 with active or convalescent COVID-19. The sequenced sample consisted of peripheral blood. This sequence joins TRBV19 and TRBJ1-2, with unresolved D. The CDR3 bases are TGTGCCAGTAGTATAGATCTACTATATGGCTACACCTTC. Its translation is CASSIDLLYGYTF.